Sequencing of this T cell receptor (beta chain) was carried out in a study of regulatory T cells in long-lasting Graves disease. Time point in this sample: newly diagnosed GD, antithyroid drugs for less than 3 months. Generation of the TCR library employed RNA extracted from PBMCs. Construction of the TCR beta libraries employed iRepertoire HTBI primers in conjunction with Arm-PCR of CDR3 regions. Original data processing: From all samples, identification returned over 13 TRBJ and about 63 TRBV segments. TCRdb used MiXCR to reprocess the multiplex PCR reads, holding one entry per CDR3 protein. For this entry, the V and J calls and clone size follow TCRdb and not the study's own pipeline. The sample gives approximately 490,000 distinct CDR3 sequences, 16% of which show up once; 9.5% to 15% is in the top ten. These data were also filed under a second study, of T cells in Graves' hyperthyroidism and ophthalmopathy. That paper adds: Patients were excluded because of uncontrolled infection, other autoimmune disease, pregnancy or lactation. Within blood appeared most thyroid clonotypes that had expanded above 0.001.

Sequenced here: peripheral blood mononuclear cells (PBMCs), sampled at new diagnosis, from a patient treated with antithyroid drugs. The receptor was derived from a man aged 35-49 years with Graves disease.

Here the CDR3 DNA reads TGTGCCAGTAGTCTCTGGACGGGCGCAGGTCAGCCCCAGCATTTT. Protein: CASSLWTGAGQPQHF. The chain recombines TRBV19 with TRBJ1-5; the D is unclear. Per germline, CDR1 LNHDA and CDR2 SQIVND (reference sequence). CDR3 length: 15 residues. Trimming shortened V by 5 bases and J by 6 bases, and 17 bases separated the two germline ends.